This passage covers 30 T cell receptor beta chains from one sample sequenced in a study of cytomegalovirus exposure and HLA in healthy donors. PCR was performed using 60 Vbeta and 13 Jbeta primers. Profiling relied on immunoSEQ multiplex PCR, and the TCRdb table lists in-frame clones only, not all of them. With approximately 200,000 clones in the sample, the ten largest clones hold roughly 0.7%. The sample comprised PBMCs. These receptor sequences come from a boy aged 5-17 years in good health and CMV-seronegative.

This chain joins TRBV6-1 and TRBJ1-1; 7 bases agree with TRBD1. The germline V gene encodes CDR1 MNHNS and CDR2 SASEGT. The CDR3 extends over 15 amino acids. V was clipped by 4 bases and J by 1 base; unmatched bases: 6. CDR3 in amino acids: CASSAHRGSNTEAFF. DNA for the CDR3: TGTGCCAGCAGTGCTCACAGGGGTTCGAACACTGAAGCTTTCTTT.

In the case of this clone: Germline is not matched at one junction end, which may reflect a read error. V usage is TRBV6-1 and J usage is TRBJ1-3, with D possibly matching TRBD1 (6 bases). CDR1 is MNHNS and CDR2 is SASEGT in the germline V gene. The CDR3 length is 18 residues. CDR3 sequence (DNA): TGTGTCAGCAGTGAAGCGCTAGACAGGCTGGAACCCGGAAACACCATATATTTT. Translation: CVSSEALDRLEPGNTIYF.

The chain has TRBV11-2 and TRBJ2-7; 13 positions match TRBD2. CDR1 is SGHAT and CDR2 is FQNNGV in the germline V gene. This CDR3 is built from 19 residues. V was pared by 6 bases and J by 1 base, with 15 bases of the junction left unmatched. The CDR3 sequence: CASSPIWTSGGHASYEQYF. CDR3 nucleotides: TGTGCCAGCAGTCCCATCTGGACTAGCGGGGGTCATGCTTCCTACGAGCAGTACTTC.

The chain has TRBV7-8 and TRBJ2-2, with 9 positions matching TRBD1. CDR3 size: 17 residues. Germline V CDR1 and CDR2: SGHVS, FQNEAQ. Unmatched junction bases numbered 6, after V lost 4 bases and J lost 0 bases. The CDR3 DNA is TGTGCCAGCAGCTCCTTACAGGGGGCAACGAACACCGGGGAGCTGTTTTTT. Amino acids: CASSSLQGATNTGELFF.

This rearrangement joins TRBV14 to TRBJ2-7; 8 nucleotides line up with TRBD1. Trimming took 2 bases from V and 4 from J; bases not matched to a gene: 10. The CDR3 has 16 amino acids. From germline, CDR1 is SGHDN and CDR2 FVKESK. The CDR3 nucleotides are TGTGCCAGCAGCCAACGACCAAGGACAGGGCGGTACGAGCAGTACTTC. The encoded protein is CASSQRPRTGRYEQYF. Filled out from reference TRBV14 and TRBJ2-7, the complete variable domain reads EAGVTQFPSHSVIEKGQTVTLRCDPISGHDNLYWYRRVMGKEIKFLLHFVKESKQDESGMPNNRFLAERTGGTYSTLKVQPAELEDSGVYFCASSQRPRTGRYEQYFGPGTRLTVT.

The chain combines TRBV9 with TRBJ1-1; TRBD1 agrees at 7 bases. CDR1 SGDLS and CDR2 YYNGEE come from the germline V gene. The CDR3 has 14 amino acids. V lost 2 bases and J lost 1; bases outside the gene matches: 2. The CDR3 sequence: CASSVTGENTEAFF. DNA of the CDR3: TGTGCCAGCAGCGTCACAGGGGAGAACACTGAAGCTTTCTTT.

The chain uses TRBV29-1 and TRBJ1-2; D gene ambiguous. Trimming stripped 5 bases from V and 0 bases from J, with 16 bases between. The CDR3 is 15 residues long. CDR1 SQVTM and CDR2 ANQGSEA come from the germline V gene. The CDR3 region is CSVNWHPGPNYGYTF. The CDR3 nucleotides are TGCAGCGTTAATTGGCACCCAGGTCCTAACTATGGCTACACCTTC.

The gene calls are TRBV6-5 and TRBJ1-1, with unresolved D. The germline V gene has CDR1 MNHEY and CDR2 SVGAGI. The CDR3 extends over 13 amino acids. V gave up 8 bases and J gave up 0 bases, with 10 bases separating them. CDR3 bases: TGTGCCAGCTGGCCCAAGTTGAACACTGAAGCTTTCTTT. Encoded protein: CASWPKLNTEAFF.

The genes are TRBV7-8 and TRBJ2-3; 9 bases match TRBD2. Germline CDR1 SGHVS, CDR2 FQNEAQ. V shed 5 bases, J shed 6 bases, and the junction held 15 bases outside the gene matches. The CDR3 contains 17 residues. The CDR3 bases are TGTGCCAGCAGCCTTCTTGCTGATAGCGGGGGAAGGGATACGCAGTATTTT. It specifies CASSLLADSGGRDTQYF.

The gene calls are TRBV19 and TRBJ2-7; tentative D call: TRBD2 (6 bases). Deletions cut 5 bases from V and 5 bases from J, with 16 bases between. Germline CDR1 LNHDA, CDR2 SQIVND (reference sequence). CDR3 length: 14 amino acids. The CDR3 sequence is CASSAGLGIHEQYF. For the CDR3, the DNA is TGTGCCAGTAGTGCGGGACTCGGGATCCACGAGCAGTACTTC.

The genes are TRBV30 and TRBJ1-3; D remains unclear. Germline V gene data show CDR1 as GTSNPN and CDR2 as SVGIG (reference sequence). The CDR3 is 13 residues long. The germline V and J ends were trimmed by 1 base and 0 bases, with 4 bases remaining between them. CDR3 region: CAWSAFSGNTIYF. CDR3 coding DNA: TGTGCCTGGAGTGCATTCTCTGGAAACACCATATATTTT.

The chain has TRBV19 and TRBJ2-5; 7 nucleotides agree with TRBD1. V shed 4 bases and J 4 bases; nucleotides not matched to a gene: 6. The V gene's germline CDR1 is LNHDA and CDR2 SQIVND (reference sequence). The CDR3 runs 14 residues. As DNA, the CDR3 is TGTGCCAGTAGTAGGGACAGTCTTCCAGAGACCCAGTACTTC. It encodes CASSRDSLPETQYF.

CDR3 DNA sequence: TGTGCCAGCAGCCAGACAGGGGGCTATGGCTACACCTTC. Translation gives CASSQTGGYGYTF. The chain uses TRBV6-4 and TRBJ1-2; 9 nucleotides match TRBD1. The V and J ends lost 6 bases and 4 bases, in that order; junction bases with no gene match: 3. This CDR3 region has 13 residues. Germline loops: CDR1 MRHNA, CDR2 SNTAGT.

This chain joins TRBV15 and TRBJ1-5; no firm D call. CDR1 and CDR2 (germline): LNHNV, YYDKDF (reference sequence). The V and J ends lost 0 bases and 6 bases respectively, with 3 bases between them. This CDR3 contains 12 residues. The CDR3 nucleotides read TGTGCCACCAGCAGAGATATTCAGCCCCAGCATTTT. Translation gives CATSRDIQPQHF. Using reference TRBV15 and TRBJ1-5 for the parts outside the CDR3, the full variable domain is DAMVIQNPRYQVTQFGKPVTLSCSQTLNHNVMYWYQQKSSQAPKLLFHYYDKDFNNEADTPDNFQSRRPNTSFCFLDIRSPGLGDTAMYLCATSRDIQPQHFGDGTRLSIL.

The V and J genes are TRBV30 and TRBJ2-7; 10 positions match TRBD1. J lost 7 bases, V lost 5 bases, and 8 bases had no gene match. Per the germline V gene, CDR1 is GTSNPN and CDR2 is SVGIG (reference sequence). This CDR3 contains 13 residues. The CDR3 nucleotides are TGTGCCTGGGCGAGACAGGGGGCGCTGGAGCAGTACTTC. The encoded protein is CAWARQGALEQYF.

V is TRBV11-2 and J is TRBJ2-1, with TRBD2 matching over 8 bases. There are 17 residues in the CDR3. CDR1 and CDR2 from the germline V gene are SGHAT and FQNNGV. Unmatched junction bases numbered 22, after V lost 10 bases and J lost 8 bases. CDR3: CAIGGVVRGPRGDEQFF. DNA for the CDR3: TGTGCCATCGGGGGGGTAGTGCGGGGGCCAAGGGGAGATGAGCAGTTCTTC.

The chain recombines TRBV5-6 with TRBJ1-1; D is undetermined. V lost 1 base and J lost 1, with 14 bases in between. CDR3 length equals 16 residues. CDR1 SGHDT and CDR2 YYEEEE come from the germline V gene. This CDR3 reads CASSLFVGDGNTEAFF. The CDR3, as DNA: TGTGCCAGCAGCTTGTTTGTCGGTGATGGGAACACTGAAGCTTTCTTT. The variable domain in full, with the rest retrieved from reference TRBV5-6 and TRBJ1-1, is DAGVTQSPTHLIKTRGQQVTLRCSPKSGHDTVSWYQQALGQGPQFIFQYYEEEERQRGNFPDRFSGHQFPNYSSELNVNALLLGDSALYLCASSLFVGDGNTEAFFGQGTRLTVV.

This chain joins TRBV4-1 and TRBJ1-5; D is undetermined. V was shortened by 5 bases and J by 0 bases, with 11 bases between the two germline ends. The CDR3 consists of 15 residues. From germline, CDR1 is MGHRA and CDR2 YSYEKL. CDR3 loop: CASSRSQNSNQPQHF. The CDR3 region has the DNA TGCGCCAGCAGCAGGAGCCAAAATAGCAATCAGCCCCAGCATTTT.

J is TRBJ1-2 and V is TRBV7-8; unclear D gene. CDR3 length equals 13 residues. V was pared by 1 base and J by 5 bases, with 8 bases between. Germline V lookup: CDR1 SGHVS, CDR2 FQNEAQ. CDR3 residues: CASSLDRTYGYTF. As DNA, the CDR3 is TGTGCCAGCAGCTTAGATAGAACGTATGGCTACACCTTC.

The chain carries TRBV7-9 and TRBJ2-1; 11 bases line up with TRBD2. Germline loops: CDR1 SEHNR, CDR2 FQNEAQ (reference sequence). This CDR3 is built from 13 residues. J gave up 9 bases and V 11 bases, and 9 bases lay outside the gene matches. The CDR3 here is CAGSSGGTGEQFF. The CDR3 coding sequence is TGTGCCGGTTCTAGCGGGGGGACTGGTGAGCAGTTCTTC.

The chain uses TRBV6-5 and TRBJ1-4; D remains unclear. The CDR3 totals 15 residues. Germline assignment: CDR1 MNHEY and CDR2 SVGAGI. V gave up 5 bases and J gave up 5 bases, with 15 bases separating them. The DNA of the CDR3 is TGTGCCAGCAGTCCCCCCACGGGTCTGAATGAAAAACTGTTTTTT. Protein product: CASSPPTGLNEKLFF.

This rearrangement joins TRBV5-1 to TRBJ2-7, with TRBD1 as a possible D gene (5 bases). This CDR3 comprises 12 residues. With 3 bases removed from V and 7 bases from J, the gap between germline ends came to 11 bases. CDR1 SGHRS and CDR2 YFSETQ come from the germline V gene. The CDR3 coding sequence is TGCGCCAGCAGCTACGCGAAGGGGGAGCAGTACTTC. It codes for CASSYAKGEQYF.

V is TRBV15 and J is TRBJ1-6, with D unclear. CDR1 is LNHNV and CDR2 is YYDKDF in the germline V gene (reference sequence). The V gene lost 5 bases and the J gene lost 7 bases, with 12 bases spanning the gap. The CDR3 is 14 amino acids. The CDR3 DNA reads as TGTGCCACCAGCCGCGACGGGAGGAATTCACCCCTCCACTTT. Its translation: CATSRDGRNSPLHF.

The V gene is TRBV10-3, the J gene TRBJ1-5; D ambiguous. This CDR3 contains 13 residues. The V gene's germline CDR1 is ENHRY and CDR2 SYGVKD. V was pared by 2 bases and J by 7 bases, with 9 bases between. The CDR3 nucleotides read TGTGCCATCAGTGAGGAGGGTGGCCAGCCCCAGCATTTT. It specifies CAISEEGGQPQHF.

The chain joins TRBV21-1 to TRBJ2-7; TRBD1 reflects the table's D call only, with no check against the DNA. TRBV21-1 counts as a pseudogene. The CDR3 spans 14 residues. CDR3 residues: CASSKRDTNYEQYF. As DNA, the CDR3 is TGTGCCAGCAGCAAACGGGACACAAACTACGAGCAGTACTTC.

V is TRBV19 and J is TRBJ2-7; D is undetermined. V lost 6 bases to trimming and J lost 1 base, with 10 bases between them. Germline V gene sequence: CDR1 LNHDA, CDR2 SQIVND (reference sequence). CDR3 length: 13 amino acids. CDR3 bases: TGTGCCAGTAGGGCAGGTGCTTCCTACGAGCAGTACTTC. Translated, it gives CASRAGASYEQYF.

The J gene is TRBJ1-2, the V gene TRBV6-5; D is unclear. Germline loops: CDR1 MNHEY, CDR2 SVGAGI. V gave up 4 bases and J gave up 3 bases, with 15 bases separating them. The CDR3 loop spans 15 amino acids. CDR3 loop: CASSSPRETHYGYTF. The CDR3 DNA follows: TGTGCCAGCAGTTCTCCCCGCGAGACACACTATGGCTACACCTTC.

V is TRBV6-5 and J is TRBJ2-3; no clear D gene. V was pared by 2 bases and J by 4 bases, with 13 bases between. The germline V gene has CDR1 MNHEY and CDR2 SVGAGI. The CDR3 runs to 15 residues. CDR3 residues: CASSYAGAYADTQYF. The CDR3 DNA reads as TGTGCCAGCAGTTACGCTGGAGCGTACGCAGATACGCAGTATTTT.

The chain couples TRBV7-9 to TRBJ1-1; TRBD1 matches 9 bases. The CDR3 has 15 residues. Looked up from germline, CDR1 is SEHNR and CDR2 is FQNEAQ (reference sequence). V was clipped by 5 bases and J by 7 bases; unmatched bases: 11. CDR3 bases: TGTGCCAGCAGCATAACACAGGGGGCACATAATGAAGCTTTCTTT. Residues: CASSITQGAHNEAFF.

The chain couples TRBV5-1 to TRBJ1-2; TRBD1 agrees at 8 bases. Germline CDR1 reads SGHRS; CDR2 reads YFSETQ. This CDR3 is built from 13 residues. V lost 4 bases to trimming and J lost 3 bases; unmatched junction nucleotides: 2. This CDR3 is CASSQTGDYGYTF. The CDR3 coding sequence is TGCGCCAGCAGCCAGACAGGGGACTATGGCTACACCTTC.